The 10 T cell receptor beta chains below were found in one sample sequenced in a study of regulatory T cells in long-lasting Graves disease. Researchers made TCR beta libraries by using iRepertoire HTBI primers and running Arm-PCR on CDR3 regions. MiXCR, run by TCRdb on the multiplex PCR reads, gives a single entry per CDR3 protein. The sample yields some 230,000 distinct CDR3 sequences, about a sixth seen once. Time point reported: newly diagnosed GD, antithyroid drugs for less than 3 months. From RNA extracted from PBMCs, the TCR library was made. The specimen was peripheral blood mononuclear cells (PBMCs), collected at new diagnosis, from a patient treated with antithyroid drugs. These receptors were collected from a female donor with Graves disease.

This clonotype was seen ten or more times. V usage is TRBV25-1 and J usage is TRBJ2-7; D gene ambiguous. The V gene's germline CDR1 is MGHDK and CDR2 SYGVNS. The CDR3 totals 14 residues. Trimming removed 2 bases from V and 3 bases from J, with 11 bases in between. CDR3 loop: CASSEDDTYYEQYF. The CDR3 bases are TGTGCCAGCAGTGAAGACGACACATACTACGAGCAGTACTTC.

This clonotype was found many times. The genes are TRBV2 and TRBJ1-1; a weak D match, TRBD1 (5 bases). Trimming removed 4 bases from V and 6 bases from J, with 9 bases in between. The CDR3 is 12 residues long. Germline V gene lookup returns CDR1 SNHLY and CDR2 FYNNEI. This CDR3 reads CASSAGDSEAFF. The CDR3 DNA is TGTGCCAGCAGTGCCGGGGACTCTGAAGCTTTCTTT.

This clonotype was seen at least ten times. CDR3 sequence: CASSLLLGPYEQYF. The CDR3 DNA follows: TGCGCCAGCAGCTTACTACTAGGGCCCTACGAGCAGTACTTC. The chain employs TRBV5-1 and TRBJ2-7; a weak D match, TRBD2 (5 bases). Germline assignment: CDR1 SGHRS and CDR2 YFSETQ. Trimming stripped 2 bases from V and 2 bases from J, with 11 bases between. CDR3 length: 14 amino acids.

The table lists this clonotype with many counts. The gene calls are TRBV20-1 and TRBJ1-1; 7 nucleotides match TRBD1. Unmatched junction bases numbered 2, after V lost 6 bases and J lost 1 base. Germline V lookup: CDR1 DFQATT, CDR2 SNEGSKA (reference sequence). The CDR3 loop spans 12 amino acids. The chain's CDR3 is CSARQGNTEAFF. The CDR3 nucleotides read TGCAGTGCAAGACAGGGGAACACTGAAGCTTTCTTT.

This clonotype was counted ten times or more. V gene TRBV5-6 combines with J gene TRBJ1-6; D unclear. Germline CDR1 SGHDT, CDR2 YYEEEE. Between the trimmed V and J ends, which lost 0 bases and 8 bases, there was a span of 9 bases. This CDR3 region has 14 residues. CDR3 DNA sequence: TGTGCCAGCAGCTTGGTCCCGCCGGATTCACCCCTCCACTTT. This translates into CASSLVPPDSPLHF. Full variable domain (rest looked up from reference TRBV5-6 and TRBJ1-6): DAGVTQSPTHLIKTRGQQVTLRCSPKSGHDTVSWYQQALGQGPQFIFQYYEEEERQRGNFPDRFSGHQFPNYSSELNVNALLLGDSALYLCASSLVPPDSPLHFGNGTRLTVT.

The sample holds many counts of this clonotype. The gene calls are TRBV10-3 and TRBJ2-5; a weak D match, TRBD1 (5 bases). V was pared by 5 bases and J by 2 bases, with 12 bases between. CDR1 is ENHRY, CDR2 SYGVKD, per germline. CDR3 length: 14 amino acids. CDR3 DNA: TGTGCCATCAGTCCCGGACACCAGCAAGAGACCCAGTACTTC. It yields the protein CAISPGHQQETQYF.

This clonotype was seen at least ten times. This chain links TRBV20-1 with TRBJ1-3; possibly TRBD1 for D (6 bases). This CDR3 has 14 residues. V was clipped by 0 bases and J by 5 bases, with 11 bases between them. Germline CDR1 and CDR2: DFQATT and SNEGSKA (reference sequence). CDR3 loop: CSARDGTGRNTIYF. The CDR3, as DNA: TGCAGTGCTAGAGATGGCACAGGGAGAAACACCATATATTTT.

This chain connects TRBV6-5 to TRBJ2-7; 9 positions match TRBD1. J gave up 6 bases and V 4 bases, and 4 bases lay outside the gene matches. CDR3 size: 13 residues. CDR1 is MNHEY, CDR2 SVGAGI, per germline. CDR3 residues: CASSSKTGGEQYF. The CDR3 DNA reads TGTGCCAGCAGTTCCAAGACAGGGGGCGAGCAGTACTTC.

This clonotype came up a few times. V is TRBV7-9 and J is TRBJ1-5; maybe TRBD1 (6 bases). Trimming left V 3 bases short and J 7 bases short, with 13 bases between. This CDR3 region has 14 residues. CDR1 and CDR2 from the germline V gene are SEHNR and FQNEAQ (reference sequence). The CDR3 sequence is CASSLGTLRQPQHF. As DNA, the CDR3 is TGTGCCAGCAGCTTGGGGACATTAAGGCAGCCCCAGCATTTT.

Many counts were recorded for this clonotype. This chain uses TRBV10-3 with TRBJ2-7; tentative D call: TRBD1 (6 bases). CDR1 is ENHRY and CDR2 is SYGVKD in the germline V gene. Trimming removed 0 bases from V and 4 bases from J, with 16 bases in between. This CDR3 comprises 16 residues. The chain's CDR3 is CAISESARQAGYEQYF. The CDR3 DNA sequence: TGTGCCATCAGTGAGTCGGCCAGACAGGCTGGTTACGAGCAGTACTTC.